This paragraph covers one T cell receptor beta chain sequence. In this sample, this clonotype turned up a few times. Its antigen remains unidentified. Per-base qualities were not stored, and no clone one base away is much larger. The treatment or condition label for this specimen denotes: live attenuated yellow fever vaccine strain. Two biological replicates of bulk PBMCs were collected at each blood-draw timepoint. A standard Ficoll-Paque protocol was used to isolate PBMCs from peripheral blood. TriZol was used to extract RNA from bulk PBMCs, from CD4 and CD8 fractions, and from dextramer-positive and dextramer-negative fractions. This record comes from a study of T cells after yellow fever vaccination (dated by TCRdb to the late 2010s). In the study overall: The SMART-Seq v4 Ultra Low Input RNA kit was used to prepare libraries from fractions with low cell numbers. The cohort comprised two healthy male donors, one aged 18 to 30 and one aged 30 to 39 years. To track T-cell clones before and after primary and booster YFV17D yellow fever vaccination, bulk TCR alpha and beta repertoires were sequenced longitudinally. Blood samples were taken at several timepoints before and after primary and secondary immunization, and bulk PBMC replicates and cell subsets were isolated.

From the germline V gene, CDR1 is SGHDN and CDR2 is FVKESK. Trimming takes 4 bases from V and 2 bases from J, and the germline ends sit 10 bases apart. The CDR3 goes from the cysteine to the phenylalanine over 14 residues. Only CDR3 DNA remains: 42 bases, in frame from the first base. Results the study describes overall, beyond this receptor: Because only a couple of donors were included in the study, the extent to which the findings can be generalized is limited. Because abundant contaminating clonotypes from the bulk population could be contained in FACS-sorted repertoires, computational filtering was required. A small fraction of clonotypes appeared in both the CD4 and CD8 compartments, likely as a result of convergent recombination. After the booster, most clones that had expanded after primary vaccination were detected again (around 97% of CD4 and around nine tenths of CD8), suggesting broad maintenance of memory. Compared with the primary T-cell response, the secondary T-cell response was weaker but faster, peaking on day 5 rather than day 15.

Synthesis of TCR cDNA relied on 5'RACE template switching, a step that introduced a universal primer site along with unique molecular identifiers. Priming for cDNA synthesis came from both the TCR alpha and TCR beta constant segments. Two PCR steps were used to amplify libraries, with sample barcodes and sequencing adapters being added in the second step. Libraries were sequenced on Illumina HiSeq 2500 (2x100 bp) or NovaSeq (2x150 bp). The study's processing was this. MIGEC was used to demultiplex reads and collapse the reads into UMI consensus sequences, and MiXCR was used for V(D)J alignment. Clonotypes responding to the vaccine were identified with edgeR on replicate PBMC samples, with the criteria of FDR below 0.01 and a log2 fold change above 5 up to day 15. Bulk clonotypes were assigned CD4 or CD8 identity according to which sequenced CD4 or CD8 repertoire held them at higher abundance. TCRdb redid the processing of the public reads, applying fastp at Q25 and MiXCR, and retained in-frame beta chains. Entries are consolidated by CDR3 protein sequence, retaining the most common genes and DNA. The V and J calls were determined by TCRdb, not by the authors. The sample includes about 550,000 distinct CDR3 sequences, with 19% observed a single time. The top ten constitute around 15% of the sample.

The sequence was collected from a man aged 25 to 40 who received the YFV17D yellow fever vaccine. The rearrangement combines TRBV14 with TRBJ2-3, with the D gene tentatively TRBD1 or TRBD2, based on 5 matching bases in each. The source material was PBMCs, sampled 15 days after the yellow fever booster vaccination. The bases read TGTGCCAGCAGCCTCCGGGGCCACACAGATACGCAGTATTTT. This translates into CASSLRGHTDTQYF.